A selection of T cell receptor beta chains follows, all from one sample in a study of vaccination and CD4 T cells after COVID-19. MiXCR, applied by TCRdb to the PCR reads, yields one record per CDR3 protein. The table includes roughly 3,600 distinct CDR3 sequences, 13% to 15% detected once. No antigen has been assigned to these receptors. Sequencing was carried out using CD4+ T cells from blood, cultured in vitro. The receptors shown here come from a human donor who had recovered from COVID-19. Each CDR3 is given without its conserved first and last residue.

TRBJ2-7,14,TRBV11-2,ASSLGLGAGIYEQY
TRBJ1-6,13,TRBV5-6,ASSLGTGSHSPLH
TRBJ2-5,12,TRBV27,ASTGTSGFGTQY
TRBJ2-7,13,TRBV30,AWSAKSTGFGEQY
TRBJ2-7,9,TRBV7-9,ASSPLSEQY
TRBJ2-3,13,TRBV2,ASSKGGRKTDTQY
TRBJ1-1,10,TRBV5-5,ASSWDRRAAF
TRBJ1-1,11,TRBV30,AWSPGHGWGAF
TRBJ1-2,13,TRBV30,AWSVPTGQGGGYT
TRBJ1-5,11,TRBV12-3/TRBV12-4,ASSSLQGTPQH
TRBJ1-2,13,TRBV10-3,AITGGQDLNYGYT
TRBJ2-3,12,TRBV4-1,ASRGGDYTDTQY
TRBJ1-1,12,TRBV18,ASSPTGGYTEAF
TRBJ1-2,11,TRBV5-6,ASSLRDSYGYT
TRBJ1-2,11,TRBV7-9,AGTGTTNYGYT
TRBJ2-5,12,TRBV5-1,ASSRDSNQETQY
TRBJ1-2,9,TRBV7-9,AGQVNYGYT
TRBJ1-6,13,TRBV20-1,SAKGQGIIDSPLH
TRBJ2-1,11,TRBV12-3/TRBV12-4,ASGKLLNSEQF
TRBJ1-1,14,TRBV4-1,ASSLGTDTLNTEAF
TRBJ2-1,12,TRBV6-1,ASSEAGKSNEQF
TRBJ2-3,14,TRBV19,ASSARGGLSTDTQY
TRBJ2-2,14,TRBV5-1,ASRLGTGSNTGELF
TRBJ2-3,13,TRBV18,ASSPPGPFTDTQY
TRBJ1-5,9,TRBV20-1,SARGTGDQH
TRBJ1-6,15,TRBV7-9,ASSPPTGGIYNSPLH
TRBJ2-2,13,TRBV6-1,ASSKGQGRTGELF
TRBJ2-3,12,TRBV6-5,ASSFTQPTDTQY
TRBJ2-7,10,TRBV12-3/TRBV12-4,ASSWELEEQY
TRBJ1-2,11,TRBV6-1,ASSEGARYGYT
TRBJ1-1,9,TRBV30,AWSQQSEAF
TRBJ1-5,14,TRBV19,ASSIRARGANQPQH
TRBJ2-1,13,TRBV19,ASTPPGMSQGEQF
TRBJ1-1,10,TRBV6-1,ASSELGILAF
TRBJ1-2,13,TRBV30,AWSVPTGSPYGYT
TRBJ1-2,9,TRBV6-1,ASSEAGGYT
TRBJ1-3,13,TRBV4-2,ASSEAARSGNTIY
TRBJ1-2,12,TRBV2,ASSETQDNYGYT
TRBJ2-3,11,TRBV6-1,ATRGTGRGTQY
TRBJ2-1,13,TRBV5-1,ASSRPGLEYNEQF
TRBJ1-2,12,TRBV20-1,SARGASLNYGYT
TRBJ1-2,11,TRBV30,AWSVPPTDDYT
TRBJ1-5,12,TRBV6-5,ASSYVGYNQPQH
TRBJ2-7,18,TRBV9,ASSAGLAGGPSTSFNEQY
TRBJ2-5,13,TRBV20-1,SARLSGGKTQTQY